The next 31 T cell receptor beta chains were all read from a single sample in a study of shared clonotypes between healthy human individuals (dated by TCRdb to 2018 to 2020). Preparation of the library involved the immunoSEQ multiplex PCR assay. TCRdb's version of the immuneACCESS table is confined to in-frame rearrangements and falls short of the full clone set. An unresolved V gene accounts for under half of the shortfall where checked; the remainder is of unknown origin. The sample yields approximately 320,000 clones; around 87% were counted once. Around 15% of the sample is held by the ten biggest clonotypes. Sequenced input: memory CD8+ T cells sorted from blood. The cell subset or site label corresponds to: CD45RO+ cells pooled with CCR7-negative TemRA cells. The source is a man in his late teens or twenties in good health.

The rearrangement joins TRBV27 to TRBJ2-5; TRBD1 agrees at 7 bases. The germline gives CDR1 MNHEY, CDR2 SMNVEV (reference sequence). This CDR3 is 16 amino acids long. Trimming at V came to 0 bases and at J to 2 bases, leaving 6 bases not matched to a gene. The CDR3 region has the DNA TGTGCCAGCAGTTTATCCCGGGACAGTCTTCAAGAGACCCAGTACTTC. This gives the protein CASSLSRDSLQETQYF.

This chain joins TRBV4-1 and TRBJ1-5; perhaps TRBD1 as D (5 bases). This CDR3 is built from 13 residues. Per germline, CDR1 MGHRA and CDR2 YSYEKL. Trimming cost V 3 bases and J 6 bases, with 9 bases left between them. The CDR3 DNA reads as TGCGCCAGCAGCCACCGCGGGGGTCAGCCCCAGCATTTT. Amino acids: CASSHRGGQPQHF.

The chain has TRBV5-1 and TRBJ2-7, with D perhaps matching TRBD1 (5 bases). This CDR3 has 14 amino acids. Trimming took 2 bases from V and 3 from J, leaving 12 bases between them. Germline V gene data show CDR1 as SGHRS and CDR2 as YFSETQ. For the CDR3, the DNA is TGCGCCAGCAGCTTACAAGAAGGGGTCTACGAGCAGTACTTC. As protein: CASSLQEGVYEQYF. The full variable domain, its missing parts supplied by reference TRBV5-1 and TRBJ2-7, is KAGVTQTPRYLIKTRGQQVTLSCSPISGHRSVSWYQQTPGQGLQFLFEYFSETQRNKGNFPGRFSGRQFSNSRSEMNVSTLELGDSALYLCASSLQEGVYEQYFGPGTRLTVT.

The CDR3 region is CASSERVTAYEQYF. CDR3 nucleotide sequence: TGTGCCAGCAGTGAAAGGGTGACAGCCTACGAGCAGTACTTC. J is TRBJ2-7 and V is TRBV6-1; maybe TRBD1 (5 bases). Trimming removed 2 bases from V and 2 bases from J, with 10 bases in between. From germline, CDR1 is MNHNS and CDR2 SASEGT. The CDR3 runs 14 residues.

The CDR3 nucleotides read TGTGCCAGCAGCTTACTTGTAGGCGGGAGGGACGGGAATGAGCAGTTCTTC. This encodes CASSLLVGGRDGNEQFF. This rearrangement joins TRBV7-2 to TRBJ2-1, with TRBD2 matching over 9 bases. There are 17 residues in the CDR3. CDR1 is SGHTA, CDR2 FQGNSA, per germline. V was pared by 2 bases and J by 7 bases, with 12 bases of the junction left unmatched.

The rearrangement joins TRBV2 to TRBJ1-4, with D possibly being TRBD1 (6 bases). Trimming removed 1 base at V and 8 bases at J, with 14 bases between. This CDR3 is built from 15 residues. The germline V gene encodes CDR1 SNHLY and CDR2 FYNNEI. As DNA, the CDR3 is TGTGCCAGCAGTGAAGGTGCGGGGGCTGCGGAAAAACTGTTTTTT. Its translation is CASSEGAGAAEKLFF.

This clone was seen a handful of times. This rearrangement joins TRBV29-1 to TRBJ1-2; 8 bases map to TRBD1. After removal of 7 bases from V and 6 bases from J, the junction contained 16 bases not matched to a gene. Germline V gene lookup returns CDR1 SQVTM and CDR2 ANQGSEA. CDR3 length: 15 residues. CDR3 protein: CSARTGYQGADGYTF. The CDR3 bases are TGCAGCGCTCGTACCGGATACCAGGGGGCGGATGGCTACACCTTC.

The V and J genes are TRBV25-1 and TRBJ2-7; D is unclear. V was pared by 1 base and J by 7 bases, with 5 bases between. CDR1 and CDR2 (germline): MGHDK, SYGVNS. This CDR3 has 11 residues. The CDR3 spells CASSELWEQYF. In nucleotides, the CDR3 is TGTGCCAGCAGTGAATTGTGGGAGCAGTACTTC.

This rearrangement joins TRBV27 to TRBJ2-3; 9 nucleotides line up with TRBD2. This CDR3 has 16 amino acids. V dropped 3 bases and J dropped 2; count of bases not matched to a gene: 6. Germline V CDR1 and CDR2: MNHEY, SMNVEV (reference sequence). CDR3 residues: CASSFMTSGYTDTQYF. In DNA, the CDR3 is TGTGCCAGCAGTTTCATGACTAGCGGATACACAGATACGCAGTATTTT.

The count of this clone is one. The rearrangement links TRBV4-1 to TRBJ1-3, with 8 bases that match TRBD1. Germline V CDR1 and CDR2: MGHRA, YSYEKL. V shed 0 bases and J 2 bases; nucleotides not matched to a gene: 3. This CDR3 region has 16 residues. CDR3 in amino acids: CASSQEAGGPGNTIYF. The CDR3 bases are TGCGCCAGCAGCCAAGAGGCAGGGGGCCCTGGAAACACCATATATTTT.

This chain uses TRBV19 with TRBJ2-1; 8 nucleotides line up with TRBD1. There are 15 residues in the CDR3. The V gene's germline CDR1 is LNHDA and CDR2 SQIVND (reference sequence). Trimming took 3 bases from V and 4 from J; bases not matched to a gene: 5. CDR3 residues: CASSIGQGSYNEQFF. In DNA, the CDR3 is TGTGCCAGTAGTATCGGACAGGGATCTTACAATGAGCAGTTCTTC.

V is TRBV5-1 and J is TRBJ1-2; weak D call: TRBD1 (5 bases). The germline gives CDR1 SGHRS, CDR2 YFSETQ. The CDR3 runs 16 residues. V lost 4 bases and J 6 bases, leaving 22 bases between the germline ends. The DNA for the CDR3 is TGCGCCAGCAGCCGGGACTACTGGGGGGTCCCCCATGGCTACACCTTC. This gives the protein CASSRDYWGVPHGYTF.

This chain connects TRBV4-1 to TRBJ2-3; D not resolved. Looked up from germline, CDR1 is MGHRA and CDR2 is YSYEKL. Between the trimmed V and J ends, which lost 0 bases and 0 bases, there was a span of 13 bases. This CDR3 comprises 17 residues. The CDR3 sequence: CASSQEGTDVSTDTQYF. The DNA for the CDR3 is TGCGCCAGCAGCCAAGAGGGAACGGACGTTAGCACAGATACGCAGTATTTT.

The chain uses TRBV6-1 and TRBJ2-7; D is uncertain. Trimming removed 2 bases from V and 6 bases from J, with 11 bases in between. The CDR3 length is 13 residues. CDR1 is MNHNS and CDR2 is SASEGT in the germline V gene. CDR3 coding DNA: TGTGCCAGCAGTGAAAATGGTGGCCTCGAGCAGTACTTC. Translation: CASSENGGLEQYF.

The rearrangement joins TRBV4-3 to TRBJ1-1; tentatively, D is TRBD1 (5 bases). Trimming removed 0 bases at V and 5 bases at J, with 13 bases between. Germline CDR1 is LGHNA and CDR2 is YSLEER. The CDR3 length is 15 residues. The CDR3 protein is CASSQDLGWGTEAFF. Written as DNA, the CDR3 is TGCGCCAGCAGCCAAGATCTGGGTTGGGGGACTGAAGCTTTCTTT.

J is TRBJ1-2 and V is TRBV5-1; D not resolved. Germline CDR1 is SGHRS and CDR2 is YFSETQ. Trimming stripped 3 bases from V and 8 bases from J, with 20 bases between. The CDR3 covers 15 residues. CDR3: CASSSPGHMDRGYTF. For the CDR3, the DNA is TGCGCCAGCAGCTCCCCTGGGCACATGGATCGCGGCTACACCTTC.

This chain connects TRBV7-8 to TRBJ2-2; no clear D. Germline CDR1 is SGHVS and CDR2 is FQNEAQ. V lost 7 bases, J lost 6 bases, and 9 bases lay in between. This CDR3 contains 12 residues. CDR3 nucleotides: TGTGCCAGCACCATCTCTCCCGGGGAGCTGTTTTTT. Residues: CASTISPGELFF. Together with reference TRBV7-8 and TRBJ2-2, the CDR3 gives the full variable domain: GAGVSQSPRYKVAKRGQDVALRCDPISGHVSLFWYQQALGQGPEFLTYFQNEAQLDKSGLPSDRFFAERPEGSVSTLKIQRTQQEDSAVYLCASTISPGELFFGEGSRLTVL.

The chain employs TRBV7-8 and TRBJ2-3, with a tentative D call TRBD1 (5 bases). The CDR3 loop spans 15 amino acids. CDR1 and CDR2 from the germline V gene are SGHVS and FQNEAQ. The V and J ends lost 3 bases and 5 bases respectively, with 15 bases between them. The CDR3 here is CASSFLDSLVDTQYF. In DNA, the CDR3 is TGTGCCAGCAGCTTCCTCGACAGCTTAGTAGATACGCAGTATTTT.

The genes are TRBV12-5 and TRBJ2-1; 11 bases map to TRBD2. Losses at the gene ends were 9 bases for V and 0 bases for J; bases not matched to a gene: 13. The germline CDR1 and CDR2 sequences are LGHNT and FRNRAP. The CDR3 extends over 18 amino acids. The CDR3 DNA reads TGTGCTAGCACTGACGGACTAGCGGGTAAACCCTCCTACAATGAGCAGTTCTTC. This translates into CASTDGLAGKPSYNEQFF.

The V call is TRBV7-8, the J call TRBJ2-5; TRBD2 agrees at 10 bases. The length of the CDR3 is 17 residues. V shed 0 bases and J 5 bases; nucleotides not matched to a gene: 9. Germline V gene lookup returns CDR1 SGHVS and CDR2 FQNEAQ. The DNA for the CDR3 is TGTGCCAGCAGCTTAGCAGGGCTAGCGGGAGTCTGGGAGACCCAGTACTTC. This gives the protein CASSLAGLAGVWETQYF. Together with reference TRBV7-8 and TRBJ2-5, the CDR3 gives the full variable domain: GAGVSQSPRYKVAKRGQDVALRCDPISGHVSLFWYQQALGQGPEFLTYFQNEAQLDKSGLPSDRFFAERPEGSVSTLKIQRTQQEDSAVYLCASSLAGLAGVWETQYFGPGTRLLVL.

The CDR3 reads CASSLSPGPHYEQYF. The CDR3 nucleotides read TGTGCCAGCAGCTTATCGCCGGGCCCTCACTACGAGCAGTACTTC. The chain has TRBV13 and TRBJ2-7; no definite D call. The germline V gene encodes CDR1 PRHDT and CDR2 FYEKMQ (reference sequence). V lost 2 bases and J 3 bases, leaving 14 bases between the germline ends. This CDR3 region has 15 residues. Together with reference TRBV13 and TRBJ2-7, the CDR3 gives the full variable domain: AAGVIQSPRHLIKEKRETATLKCYPIPRHDTVYWYQQGPGQDPQFLISFYEKMQSDKGSIPDRFSAQQFSDYHSELNMSSLELGDSALYFCASSLSPGPHYEQYFGPGTRLTVT.

The chain links TRBV2 to TRBJ2-1; 12 nucleotides align to TRBD2. Per the germline V gene, CDR1 is SNHLY and CDR2 is FYNNEI. The junction had 1 base not matched to a gene; V was cut back by 1 base and J by 3 bases. This CDR3 is built from 16 residues. CDR3 region: CASSEGTSGVYNEQFF. CDR3 nucleotides: TGTGCCAGCAGTGAAGGGACTAGCGGGGTCTACAATGAGCAGTTCTTC.

This clone appeared a single time. This chain links TRBV9 with TRBJ2-1; a weak D match, TRBD2 (5 bases). Germline-derived CDR1 and CDR2 are SGDLS and YYNGEE. The CDR3 runs to 14 residues. V dropped 0 bases and J dropped 8 bases, with 12 bases sitting between them. As DNA, the CDR3 is TGTGCCAGCAGCGTAGATCTGGGAGTCCATGAGCAGTTCTTC. Amino acid sequence: CASSVDLGVHEQFF.

Remarks on this clone: This sequence may be a read error, since a much larger clone differs from it by one base. The sample has other DNA sequences that encode this CDR3 too. The chain has TRBV4-3 and TRBJ2-7; 10 bases map to TRBD2. CDR1 is LGHNA and CDR2 is YSLEER in the germline V gene. This CDR3 spans 15 amino acids. The V gene end was trimmed by 0 bases and the J gene end by 3 bases; junction bases not matched to a gene: 2. The CDR3 bases are TGCGCCAGCAGCCAAGAAACTAGCGGGGTCTACGAGCAGTACTTC. Protein sequence: CASSQETSGVYEQYF.

This clone occurred many times. The chain uses TRBV4-2 and TRBJ2-7; 11 bases agree with TRBD2. V gave up 4 bases and J gave up 6 bases; unmatched junction bases: 8. This CDR3 spans 15 amino acids. Looked up from germline, CDR1 is LGHNA and CDR2 is YNFKEQ. CDR3: CASSRETGTSGEQYF. In DNA, the CDR3 is TGTGCCAGCAGCCGAGAAACCGGGACTAGCGGCGAGCAGTACTTC.

The chain couples TRBV6-6 to TRBJ2-7; D gene unclear. Germline V gene lookup returns CDR1 MNHNY and CDR2 SVGAGI (reference sequence). Between the trimmed V and J ends, which lost 7 bases and 5 bases, there was a span of 12 bases. The CDR3 contains 12 residues. The CDR3 sequence is CASNEWGDEQYF. The CDR3 region has the DNA TGTGCCAGCAATGAGTGGGGTGACGAGCAGTACTTC.

The chain joins TRBV5-5 to TRBJ1-2; maybe TRBD1 (6 bases). V lost 2 bases to trimming and J lost 4 bases, with 15 bases between them. This CDR3 contains 15 residues. Germline V gene lookup returns CDR1 SGHKS and CDR2 YYEKEE (reference sequence). For the CDR3, the DNA is TGTGCCAGCAGCTTTAGCGTAACAGGGAGCTATGGCTACACCTTC. It encodes CASSFSVTGSYGYTF.

The rearrangement uses TRBV29-1 and TRBJ2-2, with 8 bases matching TRBD1. Germline V CDR1 and CDR2: SQVTM, ANQGSEA. The CDR3 is made up of 13 amino acids. J lost 5 bases, V lost 3 bases, and 2 bases had no gene match. Written as DNA, the CDR3 is TGCAGCGTTGACAGGGGGCTTACCGGGGAGCTGTTTTTT. Its translation is CSVDRGLTGELFF.

The V and J genes are TRBV7-3 and TRBJ2-5, with 7 bases aligning to TRBD1. This CDR3 has 15 residues. Per the germline V gene, CDR1 is SGHTA and CDR2 is FQGTGA. V was pared by 4 bases and J by 1 base, with 6 bases of the junction left unmatched. The DNA for the CDR3 is TGTGCCAGCAGCTCCCTCGGGACAGTCCAAGAGACCCAGTACTTC. It encodes CASSSLGTVQETQYF. The complete variable domain, with remaining parts taken from reference TRBV7-3 and TRBJ2-5, reads GAGVSQTPSNKVTEKGKYVELRCDPISGHTALYWYRQSLGQGPEFLIYFQGTGAADDSGLPNDRFFAVRPEGSVSTLKIQRTERGDSAVYLCASSSLGTVQETQYFGPGTRLLVL.

This rearrangement joins TRBV9 to TRBJ2-1; D uncertain. CDR1 SGDLS and CDR2 YYNGEE come from the germline V gene. Trimming took off 0 bases at V and 0 bases at J, with 1 base between the two ends. The CDR3 consists of 13 residues. The CDR3 sequence is CASSVASYNEQFF. The CDR3, as DNA: TGTGCCAGCAGCGTAGCCTCCTACAATGAGCAGTTCTTC.

The rearrangement uses TRBV6-1 and TRBJ1-1, with a tentative D call TRBD1 (6 bases). Looked up from germline, CDR1 is MNHNS and CDR2 is SASEGT. This CDR3 spans 15 amino acids. Trimming took 7 bases from V and 2 from J, leaving 17 bases between them. For the CDR3, the DNA is TGTGCCAGCAAGACTTACAGGGCGGATAACACTGAAGCTTTCTTT. Its protein is CASKTYRADNTEAFF.